The present entry profiles one TCR beta chain with its context. The data belong to a study of blood T cell repertoires in COVID-19. Trimming removed 7 bases at V and 2 bases at J, with 12 bases between. The germline gives CDR1 MNHNY, CDR2 SVGAGI (reference sequence). The CDR3 is 13 amino acids. TCRdb's table, derived via immunoSEQ multiplex PCR, lists solely in-frame clones and lacks some. The sample holds more than 150,000 clones, 86% seen once. This receptor was identified in a man in his sixties with acute or convalescent COVID-19. This chain uses TRBV6-6 with TRBJ2-7; weak D call: TRBD1 (6 bases). Sequencing was performed on peripheral blood. The chain's CDR3 is CASNGDNTYEQYF. The CDR3 bases are TGTGCCAGCAATGGGGACAACACCTACGAGCAGTACTTC.